This TCR beta chain was captured in a study of blood T cell repertoires in COVID-19. Seattle patient enrollment occurred during active infection, with longitudinal follow-up thereafter. Sequencing used immunoSEQ multiplex PCR; TCRdb keeps in-frame clones, though not all of them. Of about 200,000 clones listed, roughly 90% are singletons. The V end lost 4 bases, the J end lost 2 bases, and 17 bases lay between the germline ends. This CDR3 has 15 residues. Germline V gene lookup returns CDR1 GTSNPN and CDR2 SVGIG (reference sequence). The sequencing input was peripheral blood. V gene TRBV30 combines with J gene TRBJ1-2; D might be TRBD1 (6 bases). The sequence was collected from a man aged 50 to 59 with COVID-19, enrolled during active disease. The CDR3 here is CAWTGHPQSNYGYTF. The CDR3 DNA is TGTGCCTGGACGGGACACCCTCAGTCAAACTATGGCTACACCTTC.